The 32 T cell receptor beta chains in this list originate from one sample, sequenced in a study of blood T cells in healthy people across ages. Sample-barcoded 5' priming and a J-beta primer mix drove a second PCR of roughly 7 to 11 cycles. From the 5' RACE reads, TCRdb called clonotypes with MiXCR, one entry per CDR3 protein. The sample has some 930,000 distinct CDR3 sequences, almost 30% seen once; the top ten hold roughly a tenth. These records were also assigned to another study, of T cells of mothers and their children.

Sequences were obtained from blood. These receptors were collected from a woman aged 40 to 49 in good health.

The CDR3 here is CASRSDRAGSYEQYF. CDR3 DNA: TGTGCCAGCAGGAGCGACAGGGCGGGGTCCTACGAGCAGTACTTC. This sequence joins TRBV2 and TRBJ2-7; the D gene is possibly TRBD1 (7 bases). CDR1 is SNHLY, CDR2 FYNNEI, per germline. There are 15 residues in the CDR3. V was trimmed by 6 bases and J by 1 base, leaving 16 bases between them.

This clonotype has just a few counts. In DNA form, the CDR3 reads TGTGCCAGCAGTCCCAGTGTAATCCATCAGCCCCAGCATTTT. Translated: CASSPSVIHQPQHF. This chain uses TRBV12-3 or TRBV12-4 with TRBJ1-5; D gene ambiguous. V was clipped by 5 bases and J by 5 bases, with 13 bases between them. The CDR3 sequence is 14 residues long.

This clonotype was seen a handful of times. V gene TRBV29-1 combines with J gene TRBJ2-3; no definite D call. This CDR3 is 12 amino acids long. Per germline, CDR1 SQVTM and CDR2 ANQGSEA. V lost 3 bases and J 2 bases, leaving 6 bases between the germline ends. For the CDR3, the DNA is TGCAGCGTTGAGGGTTTCACAGATACGCAGTATTTT. It is translated as CSVEGFTDTQYF.

The table lists this clonotype with a few counts. The rearrangement links TRBV20-1 to TRBJ2-1; D not certain. The CDR3 consists of 16 residues. Looked up from germline, CDR1 is DFQATT and CDR2 is SNEGSKA (reference sequence). V lost 0 bases, J lost 0 bases, and 12 bases lay in between. DNA of the CDR3: TGCAGTGCTAGAGAGACCGACGCGAGCTCCTACAATGAGCAGTTCTTC. Its protein product is CSARETDASSYNEQFF.

Notes on this clonotype: Relative to the germline gene, one junction end is altered; a read error may explain this. J is TRBJ1-1 and V is TRBV13; D gene unclear. The CDR3 covers 14 residues. Germline V lookup: CDR1 PRHDT, CDR2 FYEKMQ (reference sequence). CDR3 nucleotides: TGTGCCAGCAGATTAGGAGGCAGGAGCACTGAAGCTTTCTTT. Protein product: CASRLGGRSTEAFF.

A word on this clonotype: This sequence may be a read error, since a much larger clone differs from it by one base. The CDR3 nucleotides are TGTGCCACCAGCAGAGATGGGGGGGGACGCGAGCAGTACTTC. It codes for CATSRDGGGREQYF. The V gene is TRBV15, the J gene TRBJ2-7; 7 bases map to TRBD2. V shed 0 bases and J 6 bases; nucleotides not matched to a gene: 5. This CDR3 is built from 14 residues. From germline, CDR1 is LNHNV and CDR2 YYDKDF (reference sequence).

The chain recombines TRBV20-1 with TRBJ1-5; D is undetermined. V was clipped by 3 bases and J by 5 bases, with 11 bases between them. The CDR3 runs to 13 residues. Germline CDR1 is DFQATT and CDR2 is SNEGSKA (reference sequence). The CDR3 coding sequence is TGCAGTGCTAGTGAGCGACGTTATCAGCCCCAGCATTTT. It specifies CSASERRYQPQHF.

The chain carries TRBV28 and TRBJ2-7; TRBD1 matches at 8 bases. Germline assignment: CDR1 MDHEN and CDR2 SYDVKM. With V trimmed by 4 bases and J by 5 bases, 13 bases remained unmatched. The CDR3 loop spans 16 amino acids. The CDR3 is CASSSQTRGQYDEQYF. CDR3 nucleotide sequence: TGTGCCAGCAGTTCGCAAACCAGGGGGCAATACGACGAGCAGTACTTC.

This clonotype was seen only a few times. V gene TRBV7-9 combines with J gene TRBJ2-7, with 7 positions matching TRBD1. With 5 bases clipped from V and 5 bases from J, the junction kept 9 bases outside the gene matches. This CDR3 region has 14 residues. The germline gives CDR1 SEHNR, CDR2 FQNEAQ (reference sequence). CDR3 nucleotides: TGTGCCAGCAGCATTACAGGGGCCGGAGACGAGCAGTACTTC. Amino acids: CASSITGAGDEQYF. The full variable domain, in which reference TRBV7-9 and TRBJ2-7 provide the parts outside the CDR3, is DTGVSQNPRHKITKRGQNVTFRCDPISEHNRLYWYRQTLGQGPEFLTYFQNEAQLEKSRLLSDRFSAERPKGSFSTLEIQRTEQGDSAMYLCASSITGAGDEQYFGPGTRLTVT.

Regarding this clonotype: A much larger clone sits a single nucleotide away, making a read error possible. The genes are TRBV6-4 and TRBJ2-4, with 8 bases that match TRBD1. Germline CDR1 MRHNA, CDR2 SNTAGT. The V and J ends lost 7 bases and 13 bases, in that order; junction bases with no gene match: 15. The CDR3 covers 14 residues. The CDR3 here is CASNRDRSYNEQYF. CDR3 DNA sequence: TGTGCCAGCAACCGGGACAGGAGCTACAATGAGCAGTACTTC.

The V call is TRBV4-1, the J call TRBJ2-7, with D perhaps matching TRBD2 (5 bases). The germline CDR1 and CDR2 sequences are MGHRA and YSYEKL. Trimming left V 0 bases short and J 2 bases short, with 20 bases between. This CDR3 region has 18 residues. CDR3 sequence reads: CASSQDMSAPGLTYEQYF. DNA of the CDR3: TGCGCCAGCAGCCAAGACATGTCCGCGCCCGGACTGACCTACGAGCAGTACTTC.

This clonotype was observed at least ten times. The chain links TRBV7-2 to TRBJ2-1, with D perhaps matching TRBD1 or TRBD2 (7 bases each). Trimming cost V 5 bases and J 0 bases, with 14 bases left between them. The CDR3 spans 16 residues. Germline CDR1 is SGHTA and CDR2 is FQGNSA. The CDR3 protein is CASSPQGGVSYNEQFF. The CDR3 DNA reads as TGTGCCAGCAGCCCGCAGGGGGGGGTCTCCTACAATGAGCAGTTCTTC. The variable domain in full, completed from reference TRBV7-2 and TRBJ2-1, reads GAGVSQSPSNKVTEKGKDVELRCDPISGHTALYWYRQSLGQGLEFLIYFQGNSAPDKSGLPSDRFSAERTGGSVSTLTIQRTQQEDSAVYLCASSPQGGVSYNEQFFGPGTRLTVL.

The chain combines TRBV10-3 with TRBJ1-1, with D uncertain. Germline V gene sequence: CDR1 ENHRY, CDR2 SYGVKD. V was trimmed by 6 bases and J by 5 bases, leaving 16 bases between them. This CDR3 contains 14 residues. CDR3: CAISRPGEGTEAFF. In nucleotides, the CDR3 is TGTGCCATCAGCCGTCCAGGAGAGGGTACTGAAGCTTTCTTT.

The chain couples TRBV7-3 to TRBJ1-1; D remains ambiguous. CDR3 length: 14 residues. V lost 4 bases, J lost 1 base, and 10 bases lay in between. In germline, CDR1 is SGHTA, CDR2 FQGTGA. The CDR3 region is CASSSMGANTEAFF. The CDR3 bases are TGTGCCAGCAGCTCAATGGGAGCGAACACTGAAGCTTTCTTT. Full variable domain (outside the CDR3, taken from reference TRBV7-3 and TRBJ1-1): GAGVSQTPSNKVTEKGKYVELRCDPISGHTALYWYRQSLGQGPEFLIYFQGTGAADDSGLPNDRFFAVRPEGSVSTLKIQRTERGDSAVYLCASSSMGANTEAFFGQGTRLTVV.

The chain links TRBV15 to TRBJ2-1, with 7 nucleotides matching TRBD1. The CDR3 runs 14 residues. With 3 bases clipped from V and 9 bases from J, the junction kept 8 bases outside the gene matches. CDR1 is LNHNV and CDR2 is YYDKDF in the germline V gene (reference sequence). CDR3 sequence: CATSRAGGRSEQFF. The CDR3 DNA sequence: TGTGCCACCAGCAGGGCAGGGGGACGTAGTGAGCAGTTCTTC. The full variable domain, with the rest looked up from reference TRBV15 and TRBJ2-1, is DAMVIQNPRYQVTQFGKPVTLSCSQTLNHNVMYWYQQKSSQAPKLLFHYYDKDFNNEADTPDNFQSRRPNTSFCFLDIRSPGLGDTAMYLCATSRAGGRSEQFFGPGTRLTVL.

This clonotype was detected a few times. This sequence joins TRBV14 and TRBJ2-5; 9 bases map to TRBD2. Germline loops: CDR1 SGHDN, CDR2 FVKESK. The CDR3 is 17 residues long. The junction had 5 bases not matched to a gene; V was cut back by 0 bases and J by 0 bases. The CDR3 coding sequence is TGTGCCAGCAGCCAAGAAGGCCAGCGGGGGGACCAAGAGACCCAGTACTTC. This sequence encodes CASSQEGQRGDQETQYF. Complete variable domain (other parts from reference TRBV14 and TRBJ2-5): EAGVTQFPSHSVIEKGQTVTLRCDPISGHDNLYWYRRVMGKEIKFLLHFVKESKQDESGMPNNRFLAERTGGTYSTLKVQPAELEDSGVYFCASSQEGQRGDQETQYFGPGTRLLVL.

The gene calls are TRBV5-1 and TRBJ2-3, with a possible D match to TRBD2 (5 bases). Trimming stripped 0 bases from V and 0 bases from J, with 11 bases between. This CDR3 is 16 amino acids long. Germline CDR1 and CDR2: SGHRS and YFSETQ. The CDR3: CASSLALAPSTDTQYF. The CDR3, as DNA: TGCGCCAGCAGCTTGGCCTTAGCGCCGAGCACAGATACGCAGTATTTT.

This clonotype was seen more than once but under ten times. The gene calls are TRBV28 and TRBJ2-3; D tentatively reads TRBD1 or TRBD2 (6 bases each). The V gene lost 5 bases and the J gene lost 7 bases, with 13 bases spanning the gap. Germline V gene sequence: CDR1 MDHEN, CDR2 SYDVKM. CDR3 length: 13 residues. CDR3 sequence: CASSTGGPYTQYF. The CDR3 DNA is TGTGCCAGCAGTACTGGGGGGCCCTATACGCAGTATTTT.

This clonotype was picked up a small number of times. The V call is TRBV29-1, the J call TRBJ2-7; 11 bases are shared with TRBD1. This CDR3 spans 17 amino acids. Germline V CDR1 and CDR2: SQVTM, ANQGSEA. The V segment lost 0 bases and the J segment 6 bases; nucleotides outside the gene matches: 13. The CDR3 here is CSVEDPGWTGGFGEQYF. CDR3 coding DNA: TGCAGCGTTGAAGACCCCGGCTGGACAGGGGGCTTCGGCGAGCAGTACTTC.

The chain links TRBV27 to TRBJ1-6; D is ambiguous. Trimming stripped 5 bases from V and 10 bases from J, with 12 bases between. The CDR3 contains 13 residues. Germline CDR1 reads MNHEY; CDR2 reads SMNVEV (reference sequence). The CDR3 sequence is CASSPNLGSPLHF. The CDR3 DNA follows: TGTGCCAGCAGTCCCAACCTGGGGTCACCCCTCCACTTT.

V and J are TRBV11-2 and TRBJ2-1, with D maybe TRBD2 (6 bases). V gave up 1 base and J gave up 10 bases, with 14 bases separating them. This CDR3 contains 14 residues. Germline CDR1 reads SGHAT; CDR2 reads FQNNGV. DNA for the CDR3: TGTGCCAGCAGCTTAGTGGGGGGTAGCGGCGAGCAGTTCTTC. Its protein is CASSLVGGSGEQFF.

The rearrangement uses TRBV11-2 and TRBJ2-2; the D call may be TRBD1 or TRBD2 (5 bases each). V lost 0 bases and J 1 base, leaving 15 bases between the germline ends. This CDR3 has 18 amino acids. The V gene's germline CDR1 is SGHAT and CDR2 FQNNGV. In nucleotides, the CDR3 is TGTGCCAGCAGCTTAGAGGGAGTTCCGGGGCTGAACACCGGGGAGCTGTTTTTT. This sequence encodes CASSLEGVPGLNTGELFF.

The rearrangement uses TRBV5-1 and TRBJ2-7; D uncertain. The V and J ends lost 0 bases and 2 bases respectively, with 15 bases between them. The CDR3 length is 16 residues. Germline-derived CDR1 and CDR2 are SGHRS and YFSETQ. CDR3 in amino acids: CASSLERLARTYEQYF. CDR3 DNA: TGCGCCAGCAGCTTGGAACGACTTGCAAGAACCTACGAGCAGTACTTC.

Concerning this clonotype itself: A much bigger clone sits one base away, suggesting this may be a read error. The chain carries TRBV4-3 and TRBJ2-4; 11 bases map to TRBD2. The DNA matches TRBJ2-7 better at its end, which makes the J call doubtful. Germline CDR1 is LGHNA and CDR2 is YSLEER. The CDR3 covers 15 residues. The CDR3 bases are TGCGCCAGCAACCAATTAGCGGGGGGGAAATACGAGCAGTACTTC. Translated, it gives CASNQLAGGKYEQYF.

The gene calls are TRBV7-2 and TRBJ2-3; D is undetermined. Trimming pared 5 bases from V and 4 bases from J, leaving 7 bases between. This CDR3 contains 12 residues. The germline CDR1 and CDR2 sequences are SGHTA and FQGNSA. DNA for the CDR3: TGTGCCAGCAGCACGACCGCAGATACGCAGTATTTT. Encoded protein: CASSTTADTQYF. Supplemented by reference TRBV7-2 and TRBJ2-3, the full variable domain reads GAGVSQSPSNKVTEKGKDVELRCDPISGHTALYWYRQSLGQGLEFLIYFQGNSAPDKSGLPSDRFSAERTGGSVSTLTIQRTQQEDSAVYLCASSTTADTQYFGPGTRLTVL.

This clonotype was detected a few times. The V and J genes are TRBV1 and TRBJ2-1; the table's D call, TRBD2, was not checked against the DNA. TRBV1 is a pseudogene locus. This CDR3 contains 12 residues. CDR3 region: CTILAGGSEQFF. Here the CDR3 DNA reads TGCACCATCCTAGCGGGGGGTAGCGAGCAGTTCTTC.

This clonotype was found a few times. The V call is TRBV25-1, the J call TRBJ2-1; a possible D gene is TRBD2 (6 bases). V shed 4 bases and J shed 14 bases, with 12 bases lying between them. The CDR3 length is 11 residues. Germline CDR1 reads MGHDK; CDR2 reads SYGVNS. DNA for the CDR3: TGTGCCAGCAGTGGCCCCTCGGGGGAGTTCTTC. The encoded protein is CASSGPSGEFF.

In this sample, this clonotype turned up a few times. The chain combines TRBV7-2 with TRBJ2-7; no firm D call. The length of the CDR3 is 12 residues. Germline CDR1 reads SGHTA; CDR2 reads FQGNSA. Trimming left V 2 bases short and J 4 bases short, with 6 bases between. The DNA for the CDR3 is TGTGCCAGCAGCTTAAACCAATACGAGCAGTACTTC. Translating gives CASSLNQYEQYF.

This clonotype was seen a few times. The gene calls are TRBV20-1 and TRBJ2-5, with 9 bases fitting TRBD2. V was pared by 1 base and J by 11 bases, with 5 bases of the junction left unmatched. Germline assignment: CDR1 DFQATT and CDR2 SNEGSKA (reference sequence). The CDR3 runs to 12 residues. This CDR3 reads CSARVGLAEQYF. The CDR3 bases are TGCAGTGCTAGAGTGGGACTAGCTGAGCAGTACTTC.

This clonotype was counted a single time. This chain links TRBV28 with TRBJ2-1; the match to TRBD2 covers 14 bases. CDR3 size: 22 residues. Germline V gives CDR1 MDHEN, CDR2 SYDVKM. Trimming took 5 bases from V and 0 from J; bases not matched to a gene: 18. CDR3 region: CASSPYLRTSGGKVFSYNEQFF. For the CDR3, the DNA is TGTGCCAGCAGTCCATATCTCAGGACTAGCGGGGGGAAAGTATTCTCCTACAATGAGCAGTTCTTC.

For this clonotype: A much larger clone is a single base away; this may be a read error. This sequence joins TRBV7-8 and TRBJ2-1, with 8 bases identical to TRBD2. Judging by the DNA end, TRBJ2-7 fits better; the J call may be wrong. This CDR3 is built from 17 residues. Looked up from germline, CDR1 is SGHVS and CDR2 is FQNEAQ. CDR3 in DNA: TGTGCCAGCAGCTTAAGGGGAACTAGCGGCTCCTACAATGAGCAGTACTTC. Encoded protein: CASSLRGTSGSYNEQYF.

A few counts support this clonotype. The CDR3 nucleotides read TGTGCCAGCAGTTACTCGGAGGCCTACAATGAGCAGTTCTTC. Protein product: CASSYSEAYNEQFF. The chain combines TRBV6-2 or TRBV6-3 with TRBJ2-1; tentatively, D is TRBD2 (5 bases). V lost 0 bases and J 2 bases, leaving 5 bases between the germline ends. Looked up from germline, CDR1 is MNHEY and CDR2 is SVGEGT. The CDR3 runs 14 residues.